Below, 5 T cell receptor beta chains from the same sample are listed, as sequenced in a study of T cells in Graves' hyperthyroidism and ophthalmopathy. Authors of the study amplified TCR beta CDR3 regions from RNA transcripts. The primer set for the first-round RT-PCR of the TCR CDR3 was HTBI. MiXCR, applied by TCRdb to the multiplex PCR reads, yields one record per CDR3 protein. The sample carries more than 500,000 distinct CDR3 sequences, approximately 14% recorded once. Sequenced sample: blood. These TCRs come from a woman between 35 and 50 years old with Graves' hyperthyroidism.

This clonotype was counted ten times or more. CDR3 nucleotides: TGCGCCAGCAGCTTGGGGACACAGAGTAATTCACCCCTCCACTTT. It encodes CASSLGTQSNSPLHF. The rearrangement joins TRBV5-1 to TRBJ1-6, with a tentative D call TRBD1 (5 bases). Germline assignment: CDR1 SGHRS and CDR2 YFSETQ. This CDR3 region has 15 residues. V lost 0 bases to trimming and J lost 6 bases, with 10 bases between them.

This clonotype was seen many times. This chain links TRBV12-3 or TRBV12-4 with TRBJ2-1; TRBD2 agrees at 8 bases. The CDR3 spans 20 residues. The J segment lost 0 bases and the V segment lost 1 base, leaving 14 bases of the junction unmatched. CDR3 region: CASSLDPLPLADLSYNEQFF. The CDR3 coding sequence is TGTGCCAGCAGTTTAGATCCCCTCCCACTAGCGGATCTCTCCTACAATGAGCAGTTCTTC.

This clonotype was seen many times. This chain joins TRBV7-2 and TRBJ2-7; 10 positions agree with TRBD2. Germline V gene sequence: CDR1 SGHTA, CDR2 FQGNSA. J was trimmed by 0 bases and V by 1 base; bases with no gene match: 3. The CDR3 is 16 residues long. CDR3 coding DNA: TGTGCCAGCAGCTTAGGGGCTAGCGGGAGCTCCTACGAGCAGTACTTC. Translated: CASSLGASGSSYEQYF.

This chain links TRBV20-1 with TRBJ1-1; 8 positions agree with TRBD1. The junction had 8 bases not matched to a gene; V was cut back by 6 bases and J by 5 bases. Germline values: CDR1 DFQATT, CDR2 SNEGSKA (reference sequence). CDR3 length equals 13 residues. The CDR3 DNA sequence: TGCAGTGCCAGACCGGGACAGGAGACTGAAGCTTTCTTT. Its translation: CSARPGQETEAFF.

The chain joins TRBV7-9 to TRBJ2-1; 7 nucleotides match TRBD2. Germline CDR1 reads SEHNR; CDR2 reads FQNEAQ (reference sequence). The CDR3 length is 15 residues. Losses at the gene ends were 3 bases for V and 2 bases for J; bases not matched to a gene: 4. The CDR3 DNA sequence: TGTGCCAGCAGCTTCGTCAGCGGGACCTACAATGAGCAGTTCTTC. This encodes CASSFVSGTYNEQFF.